This TCR beta chain was observed in a study of post-analysis software for immune sequencing data. Turning to this clonotype: Its target is unknown.

Study-level points and caveats: Compared with controls, patients had more of about five TRBV segments, including TRBV5-6, TRBV5-1 and TRBV20-1. Under the F measure, samples that were prepared in one batch clustered strongly together.

The CDR3 length is 14 residues. Trimming left V 5 bases short and J 0 bases short, with 8 bases between. The germline gives CDR1 SGHTA, CDR2 FQGNSA. cDNA libraries of TCR beta carried unique molecular identifiers. T cells, roughly 1 to 10 million of them, yielded around 460,000 cDNA molecules. TCRdb used MiXCR to reprocess the PCR reads, holding one entry per CDR3 protein. This sample has roughly 870,000 distinct CDR3 sequences, with approximately 57% found just once. The source of this sequence is a girl between 10 and 17 years old with multiple sclerosis. The material sequenced was blood. The rearrangement links TRBV7-2 to TRBJ2-1; D is unresolved. DNA of the CDR3: TGTGCCAGCAGCCCTAGGACCTCCTACAATGAGCAGTTCTTC. Translated: CASSPRTSYNEQFF.